The clone carrying this T cell receptor beta chain was recorded many times. The antigen is not known. Clinical symptoms, serum thyroxine, TRAb, thyroid ultrasound and orbital computed tomography established diagnosis. Fresh peripheral blood, 10 ml, was the source of the PBMCs. Germline CDR1 MDHEN, CDR2 SYDVKM. The CDR3 has 14 residues. V shed 3 bases and J shed 1 base, with 10 bases lying between them. The record originates from a study of T cells in Graves' hyperthyroidism and ophthalmopathy. Study as a whole: It was at initial diagnosis, before any treatment, that peripheral blood was collected. Points from the study as a whole: Within blood appeared most thyroid clonotypes that had expanded above 0.001.

RNA transcripts gave rise to amplified TCR beta CDR3 regions. The HTBI set primed first-round TCR CDR3 RT-PCR. Each CDR3 protein gets one entry after TCRdb re-called the multiplex PCR reads with MiXCR. The sample lists 330,000 or so distinct CDR3 sequences, roughly 20% occurring once. This receptor was identified in a woman aged 40 to 55 with Graves' ophthalmopathy. Sequenced material: blood. The chain carries TRBV28 and TRBJ2-7; D gene ambiguous. The CDR3 sequence: CASSFLVGSYEQYF. CDR3 nucleotides: TGTGCCAGCAGTTTTCTCGTGGGTTCCTACGAGCAGTACTTC.